Shown below are 21 T cell receptor beta chains from a single sample sequenced in a study of blood T cell repertoires in COVID-19. Method: immunoSEQ multiplex PCR; TCRdb's copy keeps in-frame clones and lacks some. The table shows around 170,000 clones, with approximately 86% occurring only once. The sample was peripheral blood. The receptors were gathered from a woman in her 30s with active or convalescent COVID-19.

The chain couples TRBV14 to TRBJ1-1; D is unresolved. Germline CDR1 is SGHDN and CDR2 is FVKESK. V was trimmed by 4 bases and J by 4 bases, leaving 13 bases between them. This CDR3 has 14 residues. CDR3 sequence reads: CASSRYGSGTEAFF. As DNA, the CDR3 is TGTGCCAGCAGCCGCTACGGGTCGGGCACTGAAGCTTTCTTT.

This rearrangement joins TRBV3-1 (or the pseudogene TRBV3-2) to TRBJ2-7, with 7 bases that match TRBD1. V gave up 4 bases and J gave up 0 bases; unmatched junction bases: 3. Germline CDR1 is LGHDT and CDR2 is YNNKEL (reference sequence). The CDR3 is made up of 14 amino acids. Here the CDR3 reads CASSPDRSSYEQYF. CDR3 in DNA: TGTGCCAGCAGCCCGGACAGGAGCTCCTACGAGCAGTACTTC.

The rearrangement links TRBV28 to TRBJ1-6; D remains ambiguous. This CDR3 has 15 amino acids. Germline CDR1 MDHEN, CDR2 SYDVKM. Trimming pared 4 bases from V and 0 bases from J, leaving 7 bases between. CDR3 residues: CASSSHSSYNSPLHF. The CDR3 DNA reads as TGTGCCAGCAGTTCCCACAGCTCCTATAATTCACCCCTCCACTTT.

V is TRBV9 and J is TRBJ1-3; 8 bases map to TRBD1. The CDR3 consists of 16 residues. Germline V gene sequence: CDR1 SGDLS, CDR2 YYNGEE. V lost 3 bases to trimming and J lost 0 bases; unmatched junction nucleotides: 5. The CDR3 DNA reads TGTGCCAGCAGCGGGGGACAGGAGAGCTCTGGAAACACCATATATTTT. Encoded protein: CASSGGQESSGNTIYF.

The chain is built from TRBV19 and TRBJ2-3, with D hard to call. Germline CDR1 LNHDA, CDR2 SQIVND (reference sequence). The CDR3 loop spans 14 amino acids. Trimming pared 3 bases from V and 2 bases from J, leaving 9 bases between. CDR3 in DNA: TGTGCCAGTAGTATGGGCGCCGTCACAGATACGCAGTATTTT. Translating it yields CASSMGAVTDTQYF.

This clone is a singleton in its sample. The chain carries TRBV6-5 and TRBJ1-6; TRBD1 matches 8 bases. This CDR3 contains 15 residues. Trimming removed 2 bases from V and 5 bases from J; junction bases left unmatched: 2. Germline CDR1 is MNHEY and CDR2 is SVGAGI. CDR3 sequence: CASSYEDRDNSPLHF. Written as DNA, the CDR3 is TGTGCCAGCAGTTACGAGGACAGGGATAATTCACCCCTCCACTTT.

V usage is TRBV28 and J usage is TRBJ1-1, with D hard to call. The ends were cut back, 5 bases at V and 5 bases at J, with 15 bases in the middle. The CDR3 is made up of 14 amino acids. Germline CDR1 MDHEN, CDR2 SYDVKM. DNA of the CDR3: TGTGCCAGCAGTCTCTCCTCGGGGATGACTGAAGCTTTCTTT. It translates to CASSLSSGMTEAFF. The full variable domain, with the rest looked up from reference TRBV28 and TRBJ1-1, is DVKVTQSSRYLVKRTGEKVFLECVQDMDHENMFWYRQDPGLGLRLIYFSYDVKMKEKGDIPEGYSVSREKKERFSLILESASTNQTSMYLCASSLSSGMTEAFFGQGTRLTVV.

The chain joins TRBV6-2 or TRBV6-3 to TRBJ1-5; TRBD1 agrees at 7 bases. J was trimmed by 4 bases and V by 2 bases; bases with no gene match: 5. This CDR3 region has 15 residues. Germline loops: CDR1 MNHEY, CDR2 SVGEGT. As DNA, the CDR3 is TGTGCCAGCAGTTACGGGACAGTTCTTAATCAGCCCCAGCATTTT. The encoded protein is CASSYGTVLNQPQHF.

The chain is built from TRBV3-1 (or the pseudogene TRBV3-2) and TRBJ1-5; D is perhaps TRBD1 (5 bases). Deletions cut 1 base from V and 2 bases from J, with 9 bases between. This CDR3 comprises 15 residues. Germline V gene data show CDR1 as LGHDT and CDR2 as YNNKEL (reference sequence). The chain's CDR3 is CASSQARGGNQPQHF. The CDR3 bases are TGTGCCAGCAGCCAAGCACGGGGGGGCAATCAGCCCCAGCATTTT.

The chain carries TRBV15 and TRBJ1-6, with TRBD1 as a possible D gene (5 bases). The CDR3 is 17 residues long. Trimming pared 5 bases from V and 2 bases from J, leaving 16 bases between. Looked up from germline, CDR1 is LNHNV and CDR2 is YYDKDF (reference sequence). The CDR3 loop reads CATSGKRGGTYNSPLHF. The CDR3 DNA is TGTGCCACCAGCGGAAAGCGCGGGGGGACCTATAATTCACCCCTCCACTTT.

The chain combines TRBV6-6 with TRBJ1-2, with no clear D. V lost 6 bases to trimming and J lost 3 bases, with 17 bases between them. The CDR3 spans 15 residues. Per the germline V gene, CDR1 is MNHNY and CDR2 is SVGAGI (reference sequence). The DNA for the CDR3 is TGTGCCAGCAGCCCCGGAGAGGGAGGTTACTATGGCTACACCTTC. Translating gives CASSPGEGGYYGYTF.

The gene calls are TRBV5-1 and TRBJ1-2, with TRBD1 matching 7 bases. CDR1 and CDR2 from the germline V gene are SGHRS and YFSETQ. This CDR3 is built from 14 residues. V gave up 4 bases and J gave up 6 bases; unmatched junction bases: 9. This CDR3 reads CASSIRQGMDGYTF. As DNA, the CDR3 is TGCGCCAGCAGCATCCGACAGGGTATGGATGGCTACACCTTC.

The table lists this clone with a few counts. The chain has TRBV18 and TRBJ2-2, with 7 bases aligning to TRBD1. Germline-derived CDR1 and CDR2 are KGHSH and LQKENI. The junction had 5 bases not matched to a gene; V was cut back by 2 bases and J by 5 bases. The CDR3 totals 15 residues. Here the CDR3 DNA reads TGTGCCAGCTCACCAGGGACAGCACTTACCGGGGAGCTGTTTTTT. It encodes CASSPGTALTGELFF.

V and J are TRBV6-5 and TRBJ1-2, with TRBD1 identical over 8 bases. This CDR3 is 14 amino acids long. V dropped 6 bases and J dropped 3; count of bases not matched to a gene: 6. Germline-derived CDR1 and CDR2 are MNHEY and SVGAGI. The CDR3 bases are TGTGCCAGCAGCGACAGGGGCCTTCACTATGGCTACACCTTC. Residues: CASSDRGLHYGYTF.

The rearrangement links TRBV13 to TRBJ2-1, with D tentatively TRBD2 (6 bases). Deletions cut 3 bases from V and 5 bases from J, with 11 bases between. Germline V gives CDR1 PRHDT, CDR2 FYEKMQ (reference sequence). The CDR3 is 14 amino acids. The CDR3 nucleotides read TGTGCCAGCAGCTTCAGCGGGTGGGACAATGAGCAGTTCTTC. Amino acids: CASSFSGWDNEQFF.

The chain links TRBV10-1 to TRBJ1-1; 9 nucleotides match TRBD1. The CDR3 runs 16 residues. From germline, CDR1 is WNHNN and CDR2 SYGVQD (reference sequence). V dropped 0 bases and J dropped 5; count of bases not matched to a gene: 7. As DNA, the CDR3 is TGCGCCAGCAGTGAGTCCGGGACAGGGCGGGGAACTGAAGCTTTCTTT. It specifies CASSESGTGRGTEAFF.

Points on this clone: The sample carries other DNA sequences with the same CDR3. The chain recombines TRBV15 with TRBJ1-2; the match to TRBD1 covers 9 bases. The CDR3 loop spans 14 amino acids. V was clipped by 3 bases and J by 5 bases; unmatched bases: 4. Per germline, CDR1 LNHNV and CDR2 YYDKDF (reference sequence). The CDR3 loop is CATSSTGGMYGYTF. CDR3 DNA: TGTGCCACCAGCAGCACAGGGGGCATGTATGGCTACACCTTC.

The chain employs TRBV10-3 and TRBJ2-7; D is possibly TRBD1 (6 bases). V lost 4 bases, J lost 3 bases, and 13 bases lay in between. Germline lookup yields CDR1 ENHRY and CDR2 SYGVKD. The CDR3 covers 14 residues. CDR3 residues: CAISGLRTDYEQYF. The DNA of the CDR3 is TGTGCCATCAGTGGCCTACGGACAGACTACGAGCAGTACTTC.

This rearrangement joins TRBV19 to TRBJ2-5, with TRBD2 matching over 11 bases. CDR1 LNHDA and CDR2 SQIVND come from the germline V gene (reference sequence). The length of the CDR3 is 17 residues. With V trimmed by 6 bases and J by 2 bases, 11 bases remained unmatched. The CDR3 DNA follows: TGTGCCAGTAGGAGCGGTAGCGGGGGGGGGTCACAAGAGACCCAGTACTTC. Protein sequence: CASRSGSGGGSQETQYF.

This chain uses TRBV11-3 with TRBJ1-5; possibly TRBD1 for D (5 bases). The CDR3 covers 14 residues. The ends were cut back, 1 base at V and 3 bases at J, with 7 bases in the middle. Germline loops: CDR1 SGHNT, CDR2 YENEEA. The CDR3 sequence: CASSLAGNNQPQHF. The CDR3 region has the DNA TGTGCCAGCAGCTTAGCAGGGAACAATCAGCCCCAGCATTTT.

The CDR3 spells CASSQATGDEQFF. In DNA form, the CDR3 reads TGTGCCAGCAGCCAAGCGACAGGGGATGAGCAGTTCTTC. The V call is TRBV3-1 (or the pseudogene TRBV3-2), the J call TRBJ2-1; 8 bases line up with TRBD1. CDR1 is LGHDT and CDR2 is YNNKEL in the germline V gene (reference sequence). J lost 8 bases, V lost 1 base, and 1 base had no gene match. The CDR3 consists of 13 residues.